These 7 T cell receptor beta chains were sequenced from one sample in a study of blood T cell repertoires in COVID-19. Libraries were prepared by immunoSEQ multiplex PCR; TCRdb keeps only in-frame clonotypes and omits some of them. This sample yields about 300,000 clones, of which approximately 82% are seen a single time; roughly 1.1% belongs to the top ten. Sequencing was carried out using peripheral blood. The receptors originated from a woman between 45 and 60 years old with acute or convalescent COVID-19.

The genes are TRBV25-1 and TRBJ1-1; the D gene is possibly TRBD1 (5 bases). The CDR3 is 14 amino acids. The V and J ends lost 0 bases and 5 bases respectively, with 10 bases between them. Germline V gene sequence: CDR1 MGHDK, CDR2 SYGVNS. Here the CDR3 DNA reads TGTGCCAGCAGTGAATATCTGGGGGGTACTGAAGCTTTCTTT. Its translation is CASSEYLGGTEAFF.

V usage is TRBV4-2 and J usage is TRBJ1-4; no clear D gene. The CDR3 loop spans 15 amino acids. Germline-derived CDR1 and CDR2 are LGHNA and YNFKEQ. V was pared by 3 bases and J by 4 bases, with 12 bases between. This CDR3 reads CASSQNQQFNEKLFF. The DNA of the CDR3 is TGTGCCAGCAGCCAGAATCAACAGTTTAATGAAAAACTGTTTTTT.

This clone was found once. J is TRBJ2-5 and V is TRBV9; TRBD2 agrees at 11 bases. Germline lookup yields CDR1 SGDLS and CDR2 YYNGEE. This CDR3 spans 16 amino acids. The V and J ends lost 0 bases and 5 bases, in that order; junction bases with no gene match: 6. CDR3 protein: CASSVGSGGAGETQYF. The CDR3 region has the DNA TGTGCCAGCAGCGTAGGTAGCGGGGGGGCCGGGGAGACCCAGTACTTC. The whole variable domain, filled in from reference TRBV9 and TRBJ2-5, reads DSGVTQTPKHLITATGQRVTLRCSPRSGDLSVYWYQQSLDQGLQFLIQYYNGEERAKGNILERFSAQQFPDLHSELNLSSLELGDSALYFCASSVGSGGAGETQYFGPGTRLLVL.

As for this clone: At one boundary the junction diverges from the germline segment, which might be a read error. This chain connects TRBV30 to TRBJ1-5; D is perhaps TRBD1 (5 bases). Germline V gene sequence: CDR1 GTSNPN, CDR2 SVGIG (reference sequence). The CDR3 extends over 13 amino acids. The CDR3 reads CAWSGWGNQPQHF. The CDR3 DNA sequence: TGTGCCTGGAGTGGATGGGGCAATCAGCCTCAGCATTTT.

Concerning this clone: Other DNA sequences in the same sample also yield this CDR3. For the CDR3, the DNA is TGTGCCAGCTCACCACGGGGGGACCCCACTGAAGCTTTCTTT. Protein: CASSPRGDPTEAFF. The chain recombines TRBV18 with TRBJ1-1; weak D call: TRBD1 (5 bases). Deletions cut 1 base from V and 4 bases from J, with 10 bases between. The CDR3 is made up of 14 amino acids. Germline-derived CDR1 and CDR2 are KGHSH and LQKENI. The full variable domain, in which reference TRBV18 and TRBJ1-1 provide the parts outside the CDR3, is NAGVMQNPRHLVRRRGQEARLRCSPMKGHSHVYWYRQLPEEGLKFMVYLQKENIIDESGMPKERFSAEFPKEGPSILRIQQVVRGDSAAYFCASSPRGDPTEAFFGQGTRLTVV.

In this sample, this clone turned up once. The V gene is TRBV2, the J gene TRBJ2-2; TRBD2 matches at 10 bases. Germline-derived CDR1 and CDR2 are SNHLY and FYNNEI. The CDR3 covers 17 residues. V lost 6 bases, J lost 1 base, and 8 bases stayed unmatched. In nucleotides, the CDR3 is TGTGCCAGCAGCCGCCCTACTAGCGGGGAGAACACCGGGGAGCTGTTTTTT. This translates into CASSRPTSGENTGELFF.

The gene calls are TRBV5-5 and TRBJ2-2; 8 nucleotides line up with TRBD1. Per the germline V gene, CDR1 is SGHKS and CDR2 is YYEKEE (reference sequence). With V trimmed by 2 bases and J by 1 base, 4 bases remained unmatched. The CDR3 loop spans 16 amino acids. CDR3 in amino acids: CASSFSGTGNTGELFF. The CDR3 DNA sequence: TGTGCCAGCAGCTTCTCCGGGACAGGGAACACCGGGGAGCTGTTTTTT.